These 24 T cell receptor beta chains originate from one sample sequenced in a study of shared clonotypes between healthy human individuals. Generated by immunoSEQ multiplex PCR, the TCRdb table keeps only in-frame clones and is missing some. The sample yields roughly 170,000 clones, about 66% seen once. What was sequenced was memory CD4+ T cells sorted from blood. Subset: CD45RA-negative fraction. The receptor set was obtained from a man aged 25 to 40 in good health.

This clone was picked up a small number of times. The J gene is TRBJ2-1, the V gene TRBV5-6, with 12 positions matching TRBD2. The CDR3 covers 16 residues. Germline V gene data show CDR1 as SGHDT and CDR2 as YYEEEE. V dropped 1 base and J dropped 7; count of bases not matched to a gene: 6. Here the CDR3 DNA reads TGTGCCAGCAGCTTGTTGACTAGCGGGAGAGGAAATGAGCAGTTCTTC. It codes for CASSLLTSGRGNEQFF.

This clone has more than one count but fewer than ten. J is TRBJ2-1 and V is TRBV4-1; TRBD1 agrees at 8 bases. Germline trimming cut 5 bases from V and 4 bases from J; bases unmatched to any gene: 4. CDR3 length: 14 amino acids. The germline V gene has CDR1 MGHRA and CDR2 YSYEKL. The DNA for the CDR3 is TGCGCCAGCAGCTTCCGGGACAGGTACAATGAGCAGTTCTTC. The encoded protein is CASSFRDRYNEQFF.

The V and J genes are TRBV14 and TRBJ2-6; D is possibly TRBD1 or TRBD2 (7 bases each). This CDR3 contains 17 residues. Germline CDR1 reads SGHDN; CDR2 reads FVKESK. V lost 9 bases and J 1 base, leaving 19 bases between the germline ends. The CDR3 region is CARTLGGGDSGANVLTF. As DNA, the CDR3 is TGTGCCAGAACTTTGGGAGGGGGCGATTCTGGGGCCAACGTCCTGACTTTC.

This chain joins TRBV6-5 and TRBJ1-5; D unresolved. Germline lookup yields CDR1 MNHEY and CDR2 SVGAGI. This CDR3 is 14 amino acids long. Trimming took 5 bases from V and 6 from J, leaving 14 bases between them. The DNA for the CDR3 is TGTGCCAGCAGTCCAACCCGAGGAAGTCAGCCCCAGCATTTT. This gives the protein CASSPTRGSQPQHF.

The V gene is TRBV7-2, the J gene TRBJ1-3; D remains ambiguous. The CDR3 consists of 15 residues. V was shortened by 1 base and J by 0 bases, with 7 bases between the two germline ends. Germline CDR1 SGHTA, CDR2 FQGNSA. The DNA of the CDR3 is TGTGCCAGCAGCTTAGGACAATTCTCTGGAAACACCATATATTTT. Its translation is CASSLGQFSGNTIYF.

This chain joins TRBV2 and TRBJ2-7, with D possibly being TRBD1 (6 bases). The CDR3 spans 13 residues. In germline, CDR1 is SNHLY, CDR2 FYNNEI. Trimming pared 3 bases from V and 6 bases from J, leaving 12 bases between. DNA for the CDR3: TGTGCCAGCAGTGATACAGGGTTCGGCGAGCAGTACTTC. It translates to CASSDTGFGEQYF.

This rearrangement joins TRBV5-6 to TRBJ2-7; 7 bases agree with TRBD1. The CDR3 consists of 18 residues. From germline, CDR1 is SGHDT and CDR2 YYEEEE. V shed 0 bases and J 3 bases; nucleotides not matched to a gene: 15. The CDR3 protein is CASSLGQSWDSRFYEQYF. The CDR3 DNA sequence: TGTGCCAGCAGCTTGGGCCAATCCTGGGACAGCCGCTTCTACGAGCAGTACTTC.

This clone was found a few times. V usage is TRBV19 and J usage is TRBJ1-2, with D maybe TRBD1 (5 bases). The germline V and J ends were trimmed by 3 bases and 6 bases, with 14 bases remaining between them. Per the germline V gene, CDR1 is LNHDA and CDR2 is SQIVND (reference sequence). The CDR3 runs to 14 residues. Here the CDR3 DNA reads TGTGCCAGTAGTATTAGGACAACAGCTGATGGCTACACCTTC. This gives the protein CASSIRTTADGYTF.

The chain has TRBV7-9 and TRBJ1-4; the D is unclear. The ends were cut back, 6 bases at V and 5 bases at J, with 13 bases in the middle. From germline, CDR1 is SEHNR and CDR2 FQNEAQ (reference sequence). The CDR3 is 14 amino acids. This CDR3 reads CASSYSSGNEKLFF. Here the CDR3 DNA reads TGTGCCAGCAGTTATTCATCGGGAAATGAAAAACTGTTTTTT.

The CDR3 spells CASSSTGTGFALETQYF. The CDR3 DNA sequence: TGTGCCAGCAGCTCCACCGGGACAGGGTTTGCGTTAGAGACCCAGTACTTC. V gene TRBV5-6 combines with J gene TRBJ2-5; 9 positions agree with TRBD1. From germline, CDR1 is SGHDT and CDR2 YYEEEE. V lost 3 bases, J lost 4 bases, and 13 bases stayed unmatched. The length of the CDR3 is 17 residues.

This clone was counted once. The gene calls are TRBV5-8 and TRBJ2-2, with 8 bases identical to TRBD1. Germline loops: CDR1 SGHTS, CDR2 YDEGEE. This CDR3 has 16 residues. Trimming at V came to 3 bases and at J to 6 bases, leaving 10 bases not matched to a gene. As DNA, the CDR3 is TGTGCCAGCAGCTCCTACTTGACAGGGGTAGCCGGGGAGCTGTTTTTT. Translated, it gives CASSSYLTGVAGELFF.

The chain couples TRBV6-1 to TRBJ2-1; 7 positions match TRBD1. The CDR3 is made up of 13 amino acids. V lost 6 bases to trimming and J lost 7 bases; unmatched junction nucleotides: 6. CDR1 and CDR2 (germline): MNHNS, SASEGT. The CDR3 DNA reads as TGTGCCAGCAGCCGGACAGGACGAAATGAGCAGTTCTTC. Translated: CASSRTGRNEQFF.

This clone appeared a few times. The chain joins TRBV29-1 to TRBJ2-1, with D maybe TRBD1 (6 bases). CDR1 and CDR2 (germline): SQVTM, ANQGSEA. Trimming cost V 3 bases and J 0 bases, with 9 bases left between them. This CDR3 comprises 14 residues. CDR3 residues: CSVDKGGSYNEQFF. For the CDR3, the DNA is TGCAGCGTTGATAAAGGGGGCTCCTACAATGAGCAGTTCTTC.

The chain joins TRBV5-8 to TRBJ2-3; no reliable D call. The CDR3 is made up of 15 amino acids. The germline CDR1 and CDR2 sequences are SGHTS and YDEGEE. Deletions cut 2 bases from V and 0 bases from J, with 10 bases between. The CDR3 sequence is CASSFSGKSTDTQYF. As DNA, the CDR3 is TGTGCCAGCAGCTTTTCGGGCAAAAGCACAGATACGCAGTATTTT.

The chain employs TRBV18 and TRBJ1-5; TRBD1 matches 11 bases. CDR1 is KGHSH, CDR2 LQKENI, per germline. V was clipped by 2 bases and J by 4 bases; unmatched bases: 4. The CDR3 extends over 16 amino acids. The CDR3 DNA follows: TGTGCCAGCTCACCAACCGGACAGGGGGCTAATCAGCCCCAGCATTTT. It codes for CASSPTGQGANQPQHF.

The chain joins TRBV6-1 to TRBJ2-7; perhaps TRBD1 as D (7 bases). Germline V gives CDR1 MNHNS, CDR2 SASEGT. CDR3 size: 15 residues. With 2 bases removed from V and 2 bases from J, the gap between germline ends came to 13 bases. The CDR3 is CASSERQGGPYEQYF. CDR3 sequence (DNA): TGTGCCAGCAGTGAAAGGCAGGGGGGACCCTACGAGCAGTACTTC.

The J gene is TRBJ2-3, the V gene TRBV5-1, with 7 positions matching TRBD1. CDR1 SGHRS and CDR2 YFSETQ come from the germline V gene. Trimming cost V 0 bases and J 4 bases; bases outside gene matches: 2. The CDR3 length is 14 residues. For the CDR3, the DNA is TGCGCCAGCAGCTTGGAGGGGGCATCAGATACGCAGTATTTT. Residues: CASSLEGASDTQYF. Variable domain in full (rest from reference TRBV5-1 and TRBJ2-3): KAGVTQTPRYLIKTRGQQVTLSCSPISGHRSVSWYQQTPGQGLQFLFEYFSETQRNKGNFPGRFSGRQFSNSRSEMNVSTLELGDSALYLCASSLEGASDTQYFGPGTRLTVL.

The CDR3 nucleotides read TGTGCCAGCACAAGGACAGGGTGGAACACTGAAGCTTTCTTT. This gives the protein CASTRTGWNTEAFF. The chain couples TRBV9 to TRBJ1-1; 8 bases are shared with TRBD1. Germline V gene data show CDR1 as SGDLS and CDR2 as YYNGEE. The V segment lost 6 bases and the J segment 1 base; nucleotides outside the gene matches: 5. This CDR3 is built from 14 residues.

This clone appeared a few times. J is TRBJ2-7 and V is TRBV2; 7 bases are shared with TRBD1. Germline trimming cut 5 bases from V and 6 bases from J; bases unmatched to any gene: 19. The germline gives CDR1 SNHLY, CDR2 FYNNEI. CDR3 length equals 17 residues. In DNA form, the CDR3 reads TGTGCCAGCAGTCTGAGGCGAGGGGGACAGCTAAGTAGCGAGCAGTACTTC. Translated, it gives CASSLRRGGQLSSEQYF.

The chain recombines TRBV6-6 with TRBJ1-5; D remains ambiguous. CDR1 and CDR2 (germline): MNHNY, SVGAGI (reference sequence). Trimming cost V 0 bases and J 3 bases, with 9 bases left between them. CDR3 length: 15 residues. CDR3 coding DNA: TGTGCCAGCAGTTACTCGCGTCAGAACAATCAGCCCCAGCATTTT. Amino acid sequence: CASSYSRQNNQPQHF.

V is TRBV15 and J is TRBJ2-1; possible D gene TRBD2, 5 bases. Germline-derived CDR1 and CDR2 are LNHNV and YYDKDF (reference sequence). There are 13 residues in the CDR3. Trimming left V 10 bases short and J 1 base short, with 11 bases between. The CDR3 protein is CAIQRASYNEQFF. CDR3 sequence (DNA): TGTGCCATCCAGAGGGCTTCCTACAATGAGCAGTTCTTC.

The chain combines TRBV7-2 with TRBJ1-1; D is unclear. V was clipped by 4 bases and J by 2 bases, with 8 bases between them. The CDR3 has 13 residues. Germline V gene lookup returns CDR1 SGHTA and CDR2 FQGNSA. The CDR3: CASSSSVNTEAFF. The CDR3, as DNA: TGTGCCAGCAGCTCCTCCGTCAACACTGAAGCTTTCTTT.

The CDR3 DNA reads as TGTGCCAGCAGCTTGGGGAGAGGTCGGGAGACCCAGTACTTC. Its protein is CASSLGRGRETQYF. This chain joins TRBV7-8 and TRBJ2-5; weak D call: TRBD2 (5 bases). The germline CDR1 and CDR2 sequences are SGHVS and FQNEAQ. The V end lost 3 bases, the J end lost 5 bases, and 13 bases lay between the germline ends. The CDR3 sequence is 14 residues long.

V usage is TRBV10-2 and J usage is TRBJ2-7, with 10 bases identical to TRBD2. This CDR3 comprises 17 residues. The V segment lost 3 bases and the J segment 3 bases; nucleotides outside the gene matches: 11. Looked up from germline, CDR1 is WSHSY and CDR2 is SAAADI. The CDR3 reads CASSDPRTSGIGYEQYF. The CDR3 coding sequence is TGCGCCAGCAGTGACCCCAGAACTAGCGGGATAGGCTACGAGCAGTACTTC.